The 10 T cell receptor beta chains in this list originate from one sample, sequenced in a study of cytomegalovirus exposure and HLA in healthy donors. Researchers ran the PCR with 60 Vbeta and 13 Jbeta primers. This table comes from immunoSEQ multiplex PCR, and its TCRdb copy is limited to in-frame clones, with some not included. The data contain 150,000 to 200,000 clones, 70% to 90% of them singletons. What was sequenced was PBMCs. These receptors were taken from a woman aged 18-30 years in good health and CMV-seronegative.

This clone was counted only a few times. The chain combines TRBV5-4 with TRBJ1-6; D is uncertain. V was clipped by 0 bases and J by 5 bases, with 9 bases between them. CDR3 size: 15 residues. Germline assignment: CDR1 SGHNT and CDR2 YYREEE (reference sequence). The CDR3 DNA reads as TGTGCCAGCAGCTTGGATCAGACAAATAATTCACCCCTCCACTTT. It specifies CASSLDQTNNSPLHF.

Turning to this clone: One junction end disagrees with the germline gene, perhaps due to a read error. Within the sample, other DNA sequences also encode this same CDR3. The chain has TRBV18 and TRBJ2-1, with TRBD1 identical over 8 bases. The V gene's germline CDR1 is KGHSH and CDR2 LQKENI. The CDR3 length is 16 residues. For the CDR3, the DNA is TGTGCCAGCTCGCCACTTTCCCAGGGGGCGCGGCATGAGCAGTTCTTC. Translated, it gives CASSPLSQGARHEQFF.

The chain links TRBV27 to TRBJ2-5, with 7 bases that match TRBD1. The last part of the DNA fits TRBJ2-7 better; the J call may be wrong. The length of the CDR3 is 16 residues. Germline lookup yields CDR1 MNHEY and CDR2 SMNVEV (reference sequence). The CDR3 region is CASSRNGDSQNYEQYF. The CDR3 nucleotides are TGTGCCAGCAGCAGAAACGGGGACAGCCAAAACTACGAGCAGTACTTC.

V and J are TRBV11-2 and TRBJ2-7; TRBD1 aligns across 10 bases. This CDR3 has 16 amino acids. Germline CDR1 SGHAT, CDR2 FQNNGV. V shed 1 base, J shed 1 base, and the junction held 4 bases outside the gene matches. The CDR3 reads CASSLGQGARSYEQYF. The CDR3, as DNA: TGTGCCAGCAGCTTAGGACAGGGGGCCAGATCCTACGAGCAGTACTTC.

The chain couples TRBV18 to TRBJ2-1; 8 bases are shared with TRBD1. Germline V CDR1 and CDR2: KGHSH, LQKENI. This CDR3 has 14 residues. V lost 8 bases to trimming and J lost 2 bases; unmatched junction nucleotides: 5. Written as DNA, the CDR3 is TGTGCCAGCGGCGGACAGGGAGCCTACAATGAGCAGTTCTTC. It specifies CASGGQGAYNEQFF.

The V gene is TRBV2, the J gene TRBJ2-7, with 8 bases fitting TRBD1. Per the germline V gene, CDR1 is SNHLY and CDR2 is FYNNEI. The V and J ends lost 2 bases and 2 bases, in that order; junction bases with no gene match: 5. The CDR3 has 15 residues. This chain's CDR3 is CASSETDRGPYEQYF. The CDR3 DNA follows: TGTGCCAGCAGTGAAACTGACAGGGGCCCCTACGAGCAGTACTTC.

This clone was detected a few times. The chain is built from TRBV4-2 and TRBJ2-7; 8 nucleotides match TRBD1. The ends lost 1 base at V and 5 bases at J; junction bases unmatched: 10. Per germline, CDR1 LGHNA and CDR2 YNFKEQ. This CDR3 spans 16 amino acids. In DNA, the CDR3 is TGTGCCAGCAGCCAAGTATCCGGCAGGGGGCTCGACGAGCAGTACTTC. Its translation is CASSQVSGRGLDEQYF.

The chain uses TRBV21-1 and TRBJ2-3; the tabulated D call, TRBD2, remains unverified against the DNA. TRBV21-1 is a pseudogene locus. The CDR3 length is 18 residues. For the CDR3, the DNA is TGTGCCAGCAGCCGCAGCGGTGGGACTAGCCGGTCGGCAGATACGCAGTATTTT. Its translation: CASSRSGGTSRSADTQYF.

This rearrangement joins TRBV28 to TRBJ2-5, with 8 bases identical to TRBD1. The DNA end favors TRBJ2-7, so the J call may be wrong. The CDR3 consists of 16 residues. Germline CDR1 and CDR2: MDHEN and SYDVKM. The CDR3 region has the DNA TGTGCCAGCAGACCTCTCGGACAGGGCTCTCTCTACGAGCAGTACTTC. This gives the protein CASRPLGQGSLYEQYF.

V usage is TRBV28 and J usage is TRBJ1-1; maybe TRBD1 (6 bases). Germline V gene lookup returns CDR1 MDHEN and CDR2 SYDVKM. The CDR3 is 15 residues long. Trimming took 7 bases from V and 3 from J, leaving 18 bases between them. The CDR3 sequence is CASTPATSGDTEAFF. For the CDR3, the DNA is TGTGCCAGCACCCCCGCGACTTCAGGGGACACTGAAGCTTTCTTT.